These T cell receptor beta chains were read from a single sample in a study of cytomegalovirus exposure and HLA in healthy donors. Sequenced by immunoSEQ multiplex PCR; TCRdb stores in-frame clones only, minus some. In the table there are 85,000 to 120,000 clones, about 95% of which are singletons. Sequencing was done on a sample of PBMCs. The receptors derive from a woman between 18 and 29 years old in good health and CMV-seronegative. Each CDR3 is given with its conserved first and last residue. The order of the fields is V gene, J gene, D gene, CDR3 DNA, CDR3 protein. The D gene is left open where the match is weak.

TRBV11-3	TRBJ2-1	NA	TGTGCCAGCAGCGGGGGGGCCAAATACGGGCAGTTCTTC	CASSGGAKYGQFF
TRBV5-4	TRBJ1-2	TRBD1	TGTGCCAGCAGCTTCGGGACAGGGGGCGCGGGATTATTC	CASSFGTGGAGLF
TRBV2	TRBJ2-7	NA	TGTGCCAGCAGTGATTTTGGCACACAGAACCCCTACGAGCAGTACTTC	CASSDFGTQNPYEQYF
TRBV9	TRBJ1-2	NA	TGTGCCAGCAGAGATGGAGGTGGCTACACCTTC	CASRDGGGYTF
TRBV27	TRBJ2-2	NA	TGTGCCAGCCGCAGGGCCCAGAACACCGGGGAGCTGTTTTTT	CASRRAQNTGELFF
TRBV2	TRBJ2-7	NA	TGTGCCAGCGCACCCAGGAGGGGCCGGGACGAGCAGTACTTC	CASAPRRGRDEQYF
TRBV9	TRBJ1-2	NA	TGTGCCAGCAGCACCCCTGGGGGGTACTATGGCTACACCTTC	CASSTPGGYYGYTF
TRBV7-3	TRBJ1-2	TRBD1	TGTGCCAGCAGCTCCACTTCGGGACAGGGAAATGGCTACACCTTC	CASSSTSGQGNGYTF
TRBV4-1	TRBJ2-7	TRBD2	TGCGCCAGCAGCCACCAGACTAGCGGCAGGCTACGGGAGCAGTACTTC	CASSHQTSGRLREQYF
TRBV7-2	TRBJ1-6	NA	TGTGCCAGCAGCTTAGTACAGGTTTCACCCCTCCACTTT	CASSLVQVSPLHF
TRBV30	TRBJ1-2	TRBD1	TGTGCCTGGAGTGTACAGGGGGTCTTAGGTGGCTACACCTTC	CAWSVQGVLGGYTF
TRBV2	TRBJ1-2	NA	TGTGCCAGCACTGGCCCTAACTATGGCTACACCTTC	CASTGPNYGYTF